Sequencing of this T cell receptor (beta chain) was carried out in a study of metastatic and nonmetastatic thyroid tumors. Study-wide background: Across peripheral blood and tumor or nodule tissue samples taken from malignant and benign thyroid patients, the repertoires were compared with one another. Study outcomes and limitations: Compared with benign nodules, malignant thyroid tumors were reported to have significantly higher TCR beta diversity in both blood and tumor.

Original processing methods: Researchers built a distant-metastasis classifier for papillary thyroid cancer that drew on CDR3 differences across clinicopathological groups. Using MiXCR, TCRdb reanalyzed the PCR reads. These V and J calls are TCRdb output, not the study's own analysis. The table includes about 85,000 clones, 8.6% detected once. No treatment of any kind had been given to any patient before thyroid surgery. At least ten counts were recorded for this clone. Its antigen is as yet unknown. V lost 0 bases, J lost 4 bases, and 4 bases stayed unmatched. CDR1 and CDR2 (germline): SGHRS, YFSETQ. CDR3 length equals 16 residues.

The genes are TRBV5-1 and TRBJ1-5; 10 nucleotides align to TRBD1. The clonotype originates from a female donor with papillary thyroid cancer or a benign thyroid nodule (not recorded which). Some clones in this sample may be carry-over from other donors' samples. Sequenced input: blood. CDR3 sequence (DNA): TGCGCCAGCAGCTTGGCGCCGGGACAGGGGAATCAGCCCCAGCATTTT. It yields the protein CASSLAPGQGNQPQHF.